Following are 10 T cell receptor beta chains from one sample sequenced in a study of cytomegalovirus exposure and HLA in healthy donors. PCR involved 60 Vbeta and 13 Jbeta primers. Sequencing used immunoSEQ multiplex PCR; TCRdb keeps in-frame clones, though not all of them. The sample totals some 130,000 clones. The sample comprised PBMCs. These receptors all come from a woman between 35 and 50 years old in good health and CMV-seropositive.

The gene calls are TRBV5-4 and TRBJ2-7, with 8 bases matching TRBD1. Per the germline V gene, CDR1 is SGHNT and CDR2 is YYREEE (reference sequence). The CDR3 is 16 amino acids. J was trimmed by 5 bases and V by 2 bases; bases with no gene match: 12. The CDR3 DNA reads as TGTGCCAGCAGCTTCCACCAGGGGACAGGAATAAACGAGCAGTACTTC. As protein: CASSFHQGTGINEQYF. The entire variable domain, with the rest obtained from reference TRBV5-4 and TRBJ2-7, is as follows: ETGVTQSPTHLIKTRGQQVTLRCSSQSGHNTVSWYQQALGQGPQFIFQYYREEENGRGNFPPRFSGLQFPNYSSELNVNALELDDSALYLCASSFHQGTGINEQYFGPGTRLTVT.

The rearrangement joins TRBV28 to TRBJ2-3; TRBD2 is a possible D gene (6 bases). The CDR3 is made up of 18 amino acids. Deletions cut 3 bases from V and 0 bases from J, with 19 bases between. Germline values: CDR1 MDHEN, CDR2 SYDVKM. The CDR3 sequence: CASSFSGVPSESTDTQYF. CDR3 nucleotides: TGTGCCAGCAGTTTCTCGGGGGTCCCCTCCGAAAGCACAGATACGCAGTATTTT.

The chain combines TRBV27 with TRBJ2-7; 10 nucleotides agree with TRBD1. Germline V gene data show CDR1 as MNHEY and CDR2 as SMNVEV (reference sequence). With 5 bases clipped from V and 3 bases from J, the junction kept 4 bases outside the gene matches. This CDR3 contains 14 residues. The CDR3 loop reads CASSPGTGVYEQYF. CDR3 DNA sequence: TGTGCCAGCAGTCCCGGGACAGGGGTCTACGAGCAGTACTTC.

V usage is TRBV29-1 and J usage is TRBJ1-1; no definite D call. Germline CDR1 reads SQVTM; CDR2 reads ANQGSEA. The CDR3 runs to 11 residues. V lost 7 bases and J 4 bases, leaving 10 bases between the germline ends. CDR3 protein: CSGRVSTEAFF. Here the CDR3 DNA reads TGCAGCGGGAGGGTCAGCACTGAAGCTTTCTTT.

This chain links TRBV29-1 with TRBJ1-2; 7 bases fit TRBD1. There are 12 residues in the CDR3. Trimming removed 7 bases from V and 5 bases from J; junction bases left unmatched: 7. Germline CDR1 SQVTM, CDR2 ANQGSEA. The CDR3 DNA reads as TGCAGCGCCGAACGGACAGGTTATGGCTACACCTTC. This sequence encodes CSAERTGYGYTF.

The chain couples TRBV27 to TRBJ1-1, with 8 bases that match TRBD1. Germline V gives CDR1 MNHEY, CDR2 SMNVEV (reference sequence). The junction had 14 bases not matched to a gene; V was cut back by 10 bases and J by 1 base. The CDR3 spans 16 residues. The CDR3 DNA reads as TGTGCCAACGACAGAGGCAGGGGGCTTGGGAACACTGAAGCTTTCTTT. Its translation is CANDRGRGLGNTEAFF.

This chain uses TRBV11-2 with TRBJ2-1; the match to TRBD2 covers 9 bases. This CDR3 comprises 14 residues. Germline V gene lookup returns CDR1 SGHAT and CDR2 FQNNGV. V shed 6 bases and J 7 bases; nucleotides not matched to a gene: 7. CDR3 nucleotide sequence: TGTGCCAGCAGACAAGGACTAGCGCGGAATGAGCAGTTCTTC. Its protein is CASRQGLARNEQFF.

The V and J genes are TRBV25-1 and TRBJ2-1; 11 bases map to TRBD1. Germline V gene lookup returns CDR1 MGHDK and CDR2 SYGVNS. V trimming: 4 bases; J trimming: 4 bases; junction bases outside the gene matches: 6. This CDR3 is 16 amino acids long. CDR3 sequence (DNA): TGTGCCAGCAGTGGAAGGACAGGGGGCCCTTACAATGAGCAGTTCTTC. Amino acid sequence: CASSGRTGGPYNEQFF. The full variable domain, in which reference TRBV25-1 and TRBJ2-1 provide the parts outside the CDR3, is EADIYQTPRYLVIGTGKKITLECSQTMGHDKMYWYQQDPGMELHLIHYSYGVNSTEKGDLSSESTVSRIRTEHFPLTLESARPSHTSQYLCASSGRTGGPYNEQFFGPGTRLTVL.

The chain employs TRBV29-1 and TRBJ1-1; 9 nucleotides align to TRBD1. The CDR3 contains 16 residues. J lost 0 bases, V lost 6 bases, and 11 bases had no gene match. Germline V CDR1 and CDR2: SQVTM, ANQGSEA. The CDR3 sequence is CSVTGTGNTMNTEAFF. Here the CDR3 DNA reads TGCAGCGTCACCGGGACAGGGAACACGATGAACACTGAAGCTTTCTTT.

V gene TRBV29-1 combines with J gene TRBJ1-2; possibly TRBD1 for D (5 bases). This CDR3 region has 12 residues. From germline, CDR1 is SQVTM and CDR2 ANQGSEA. V gave up 2 bases and J gave up 8 bases, with 12 bases separating them. The CDR3 reads CSVESGTGGYTF. The CDR3 DNA sequence: TGCAGCGTTGAATCGGGCACAGGCGGCTACACCTTC.